One and the same sample provided the 12 T cell receptor beta chains below, sequenced in a study of blood T cells in healthy people across ages. The second PCR ran roughly 6 to 11 cycles with a sample-barcoded 5' primer and J-beta primers. Using its own MiXCR run on the 5' RACE reads, TCRdb lists one record per CDR3 protein. The profile shows 750,000 or so distinct CDR3 sequences, 20% to 25% of them singletons. The same sample was also studied in work on T cells of mothers and their children.

Sample: blood. These receptors came from a boy between 10 and 17 years old in good health.

V and J are TRBV14 and TRBJ2-4; D is ambiguous. Germline V CDR1 and CDR2: SGHDN, FVKESK. The V end was cut by 3 bases, the J end by 6 bases, with 9 bases between. The CDR3 covers 13 residues. Here the CDR3 DNA reads TGTGCCAGCAGCCATAGACCGGGAAACATTCAGTACTTC. Translating it yields CASSHRPGNIQYF.

J is TRBJ2-4 and V is TRBV12-3 or TRBV12-4, with 11 bases aligning to TRBD2. V shed 5 bases and J 3 bases; nucleotides not matched to a gene: 6. This CDR3 spans 16 amino acids. In DNA, the CDR3 is TGTGCCAGCAGTCACACGACTAGCGGGAACAAAAACATTCAGTACTTC. Its protein is CASSHTTSGNKNIQYF.

This chain connects TRBV29-1 to TRBJ2-5; D unresolved. TRBJ2-1 explains the end of the DNA better; the J call may be wrong. The germline CDR1 and CDR2 sequences are SQVTM and ANQGSEA. The CDR3 sequence is 13 residues long. This chain's CDR3 is CSAVLSSYNEQFF. CDR3 bases: TGCAGCGCGGTTCTCAGCAGCTACAATGAGCAGTTCTTC.

The chain couples TRBV24-1 to TRBJ1-1; maybe TRBD1 (5 bases). The CDR3 is 13 residues long. Looked up from germline, CDR1 is KGHDR and CDR2 is SFDVKD. V shed 3 bases and J shed 5 bases, with 9 bases lying between them. The CDR3 protein is CATSDPGGTEAFF. The CDR3 nucleotides read TGTGCCACCAGTGATCCGGGGGGAACTGAAGCTTTCTTT.

This clonotype was detected only a few times. This chain uses TRBV15 with TRBJ2-1, with D unresolved. Per the germline V gene, CDR1 is LNHNV and CDR2 is YYDKDF (reference sequence). V was pared by 0 bases and J by 4 bases, with 7 bases between. This CDR3 region has 14 residues. In DNA form, the CDR3 reads TGTGCCACCAGCAGAGATCCGACGTACAATGAGCAGTTCTTC. Translating gives CATSRDPTYNEQFF.

The V gene is TRBV20-1, the J gene TRBJ2-5; either TRBD1 or TRBD2 may fit D (5 bases each). The CDR3 loop spans 16 amino acids. Germline assignment: CDR1 DFQATT and CDR2 SNEGSKA (reference sequence). V gave up 1 base and J gave up 0 bases, with 15 bases separating them. CDR3 sequence: CSARGRDDSYQETQYF. DNA for the CDR3: TGCAGTGCTAGAGGACGGGACGACAGCTACCAAGAGACCCAGTACTTC.

This chain joins TRBV6-2 or TRBV6-3 and TRBJ2-3; unclear D gene. The V gene lost 8 bases and the J gene lost 4 bases, with 13 bases spanning the gap. The germline V gene encodes CDR1 MNHEY and CDR2 SVGEGT. This CDR3 comprises 13 residues. The chain's CDR3 is CASGRADPDTQYF. The CDR3, as DNA: TGTGCCAGCGGTCGTGCGGACCCAGATACGCAGTATTTT.

The J gene is TRBJ2-3, the V gene TRBV9; 7 bases align to TRBD2. This CDR3 region has 15 residues. Germline CDR1 and CDR2: SGDLS and YYNGEE. Losses at the gene ends were 6 bases for V and 5 bases for J; bases not matched to a gene: 12. CDR3 DNA: TGTGCCAGCACCCAGATAGTGACGGGGGGAGATACGCAGTATTTT. The encoded protein is CASTQIVTGGDTQYF. Drawing the rest from reference TRBV9 and TRBJ2-3, the complete variable domain is DSGVTQTPKHLITATGQRVTLRCSPRSGDLSVYWYQQSLDQGLQFLIQYYNGEERAKGNILERFSAQQFPDLHSELNLSSLELGDSALYFCASTQIVTGGDTQYFGPGTRLTVL.

This clonotype was seen only a few times. One junction end disagrees with the germline gene, perhaps due to a read error. The chain is built from TRBV6-6 and TRBJ2-6; D is ambiguous. Germline CDR1 is MNHNY and CDR2 is SVGAGI (reference sequence). The CDR3 covers 14 residues. CDR3 DNA sequence: TGTGCCGGCAGTTACCCTTCTGGGGCCAACGTCCTGACTTTC. Amino acid sequence: CAGSYPSGANVLTF.

There are a few counts of this clonotype. A read error may account for a junction end that differs from germline. The chain has TRBV5-1 and TRBJ2-2; the D gene is possibly TRBD1 (6 bases). From germline, CDR1 is SGHRS and CDR2 YFSETQ. The CDR3 is 16 residues long. The DNA for the CDR3 is TGCGCCAGCAGCTTGGGGGCAGGGGCGAACACCGGGGAGCTGTCTTTT. Its protein product is CASSLGAGANTGELSF.

This clonotype was seen a handful of times. In DNA form, the CDR3 reads TGCGCCAGCAGCTGGGGGACTGACTATGGCTACACCTTC. Its translation: CASSWGTDYGYTF. This chain links TRBV5-1 with TRBJ1-2; a weak D match, TRBD1 (5 bases). Between the trimmed V and J ends, which lost 3 bases and 3 bases, there was a span of 9 bases. The CDR3 extends over 13 amino acids. Germline-derived CDR1 and CDR2 are SGHRS and YFSETQ.

The rearrangement joins TRBV6-2 or TRBV6-3 to TRBJ2-5; 7 nucleotides agree with TRBD1. The J call may be incorrect, as the DNA end agrees better with TRBJ2-7. The CDR3 runs 13 residues. Germline V lookup: CDR1 MNHEY, CDR2 SVGEGT. The CDR3 DNA sequence: TGTGCCAGCAGTTACGCCAGGGGGTACGAGCAGTACTTC. Its protein is CASSYARGYEQYF.